In this sample, the clone carrying this TCR beta chain turned up many times. Its antigen is unidentified. This sample stems from a study of human T cells and chemical hapten exposure. Overall study results and limits: With DPC sensitization, TCRs exceeding 1 in 1000 frequency showed no change.

Documented time point: healthy volunteer bleed at 2 weeks. Unfractionated whole blood yielded the extracted total RNA. As handled by the study authors: Sampled TCR counts reached a median of approximately 93,000 per sample, with values ranging from 23,224 to 690,600. TCRdb reanalysed the RACE reads using MiXCR and keeps one entry per CDR3 protein. V and J calls and clone size were set by TCRdb, not the authors. The repertoire consists of around 130,000 distinct CDR3 sequences, with approximately 8.3% occurring once and the leading ten covering around 2%. This CDR3 has 18 amino acids. V gave up 2 bases and J gave up 6 bases, with 23 bases separating them. Looked up from germline, CDR1 is SGHAT and CDR2 is FQNNGV.

The source is a male donor in good health. Some clones in this sample may be carry-over from other donors' samples. V usage is TRBV11-2 and J usage is TRBJ2-1; D is perhaps TRBD2 (6 bases). The sequencing input was whole blood. The DNA for the CDR3 is TGTGCCAGCAGCTTACGTACTAGCCCAAATCTTTTGGGCAATGAGCAGTTCTTC. It yields the protein CASSLRTSPNLLGNEQFF.